This TCR beta chain was obtained from a study of cytomegalovirus exposure and HLA in healthy donors. On the study more broadly: The roughly 120 million unique TCR beta sequences, from roughly 170 million T cells, were found by an earlier analysis. General study results and limits: CMV antigen specificity of a few CMV-associated chains was confirmed in vitro. Roughly uniform sequencing depth across donors was assumed, possibly incorrectly.

The PCR employed 60 Vbeta primers together with 13 Jbeta primers. TCRdb's table, derived via immunoSEQ multiplex PCR, lists solely in-frame clones and lacks some. The sample data list 180,000 or so clones. CDR3 length equals 15 residues. The V end lost 3 bases, the J end lost 2 bases, and 13 bases lay between the germline ends. CDR1 and CDR2 from the germline V gene are MDHEN and SYDVKM. In regard to this clone: Antigen: not known.

This TCR derives from a boy between 10 and 17 years old in good health and CMV-seronegative. Sequences were obtained from PBMCs. The rearrangement uses TRBV28 and TRBJ1-2, with D possibly TRBD1 on 6 matching bases. This chain's CDR3 is CASSFGGATNYGYTF. The CDR3 DNA sequence: TGTGCCAGCAGTTTTGGGGGGGCCACCAACTATGGCTACACCTTC.